This T cell receptor beta chain was found in a study of cytomegalovirus exposure and HLA in healthy donors. PCR employed 60 Vbeta and 13 Jbeta primers. Some clones are missing from TCRdb's copy, which holds only in-frame ones; the method was immunoSEQ multiplex PCR. The repertoire holds roughly 130,000 clones, with roughly 84% as singletons. Trimming shortened V by 0 bases and J by 6 bases, and 8 bases separated the two germline ends. This CDR3 has 13 residues. Germline values: CDR1 SGDLS, CDR2 YYNGEE. Notes on this clone: Its specificity is not known.

Overall study results and limits: Later analysis revealed greater clonal expansion in HLA-associated TCR beta chains than in equally common others. The analysis excluded some indistinguishable V segments, including TRBV6-2 and TRBV6-3. It was taken for granted in presence/absence analyses that sequencing depth across donors was roughly uniform.

This receptor was obtained from a girl aged 2 to 10 in good health and CMV-seronegative. The sample consisted of PBMCs. This chain links TRBV9 with TRBJ2-3, with a weak D call TRBD2 (6 bases). CDR3: CASSVGGGDTQYF. The CDR3 bases are TGTGCCAGCAGCGTAGGAGGAGGGGATACGCAGTATTTT. Together with reference TRBV9 and TRBJ2-3, the CDR3 gives the full variable domain: DSGVTQTPKHLITATGQRVTLRCSPRSGDLSVYWYQQSLDQGLQFLIQYYNGEERAKGNILERFSAQQFPDLHSELNLSSLELGDSALYFCASSVGGGDTQYFGPGTRLTVL.